Listed below are T cell receptor beta chains from one sample, sequenced in a study of early T cells in non-severe SARS-CoV-2 infection. TCRdb called the 5' RACE reads again in MiXCR, with one record for every CDR3 protein. Among tens of thousands of distinct CDR3 sequences listed, approximately 9% were seen once. Material: whole blood. All receptors derive from an adult who was a healthcare worker with PCR-confirmed SARS-CoV-2 infection or an uninfected control (not recorded which). Each CDR3 is given with its conserved first and last residue. The order of the fields is D gene, J gene, clone size, V gene, CDR3 DNA, CDR3 protein. The D gene is left open where the match is weak. For some rows the clone size is stated as once, few or many, or as a class when expanded; others skip it.

D: -
J: TRBJ2-2
size: many
V: TRBV5-1
DNA: TGCGCCAGCAGCTTGCGGAGACACCCGAACACCGGGGAGCTGTTTTTT
CDR3: CASSLRRHPNTGELFF

D: TRBD2
J: TRBJ2-1
size: -
V: TRBV19
DNA: TGTGCCAGTCGCCTAATAGCGGGAGTCCCGAAGCAGTTCTTC
CDR3: CASRLIAGVPKQFF

D: -
J: TRBJ2-5
size: many
V: TRBV12-3/TRBV12-4
DNA: TGTGCCAGCAGTTTAAGGGGGACCCAAGAGACCCAGTACTTC
CDR3: CASSLRGTQETQYF

D: -
J: TRBJ1-6
size: many
V: TRBV27
DNA: TGTGCCAGCAGTTTTGGGACACCACATTCACCCCTCCACTTT
CDR3: CASSFGTPHSPLHF

D: -
J: TRBJ2-4
size: many
V: TRBV9
DNA: TGTGCCAGCAGCCCGGACGAAGTCAAAAACATTCAGTACTTC
CDR3: CASSPDEVKNIQYF

D: -
J: TRBJ1-4
size: -
V: TRBV2
DNA: TGTGCCAGCCGAGGGGCCGGTGAAAAACTGTTTTTT
CDR3: CASRGAGEKLFF

D: TRBD1
J: TRBJ2-7
size: many
V: TRBV7-9
DNA: TGTGCCAGCAGCTTAAGGACAGGCAGGACCTACGAGCAGTACTTC
CDR3: CASSLRTGRTYEQYF

D: TRBD2
J: TRBJ2-7
size: few
V: TRBV27
DNA: TGTGCCAGCAAGCCTAGCGGGAGGGCCTGGTCTTGGACCTACGAGCAGTACTTC
CDR3: CASKPSGRAWSWTYEQYF

D: TRBD1
J: TRBJ1-2
size: -
V: TRBV9
DNA: TGTGCCAGCAGCGTAGCCTGGACAGGTATGAACTATGGCTACACCTTC
CDR3: CASSVAWTGMNYGYTF

D: -
J: TRBJ1-5
size: many
V: TRBV29-1
DNA: TGCAGCGTATGCAGGGAGTATAGCAATCAGCCCCAGCATTTT
CDR3: CSVCREYSNQPQHF

D: -
J: TRBJ2-5
size: -
V: TRBV11-2
DNA: TGTGCCAGCAGCTCCCCCGTAGGCTACCAAGAGACCCAGTACTTC
CDR3: CASSSPVGYQETQYF

D: TRBD2
J: TRBJ2-3
size: many
V: TRBV27
DNA: TGTGCCAGCAGTTTACAGGGACTAGCGGGAGGAGATACGCAGTATTTT
CDR3: CASSLQGLAGGDTQYF

D: -
J: TRBJ2-7
size: few
V: TRBV5-6
DNA: TGTGCCAGCAGCTCCGGAGGGGGCCGCGAGCAGTACTTC
CDR3: CASSSGGGREQYF

D: TRBD1
J: TRBJ1-1
size: many
V: TRBV20-1
DNA: TGCAGTGCTAGAGGGGATCGGACAGGGTCAGCTTTCTTT
CDR3: CSARGDRTGSAFF

D: TRBD1
J: TRBJ2-7
size: many
V: TRBV7-2
DNA: TGTGCCAGCAGCTTACAGGGGGCAAAAACCTACGAGCAGTACTTC
CDR3: CASSLQGAKTYEQYF

D: TRBD1
J: TRBJ2-7
size: many
V: TRBV12-3/TRBV12-4
DNA: TGTGCCAGCAGTTCGAGCAGGGGGTTTGGCGAGCAGTACTTC
CDR3: CASSSSRGFGEQYF

D: TRBD2
J: TRBJ2-7
size: -
V: TRBV5-1
DNA: TGCGCCAGCAGCCCTTCACCAAAGGCTACTAGCGGGAGCATCTACGAGCAGTACTTC
CDR3: CASSPSPKATSGSIYEQYF

D: TRBD1
J: TRBJ2-1
size: many
V: TRBV6-5
DNA: TGTGCCAGCAGTTACTCACCCCCCGGGACAGGGGTATACAATGAGCAGTTCTTC
CDR3: CASSYSPPGTGVYNEQFF

D: TRBD2
J: TRBJ2-1
size: many
V: TRBV7-8
DNA: TGTGCCAGCAGCTTCTCGTGGACTAGCGGGAGTGAGCAGTTCTTC
CDR3: CASSFSWTSGSEQFF

D: -
J: TRBJ2-7
size: few
V: TRBV18
DNA: TGTGCCAGCTCACCTACAACCGGCCGGGGTGGCTACGAGCAGTACTTC
CDR3: CASSPTTGRGGYEQYF

D: -
J: TRBJ2-7
size: many
V: TRBV5-1
DNA: TGCGCCTCCACAAGCGGTCCGGCTTACGAGCAGTACTTC
CDR3: CASTSGPAYEQYF

D: -
J: TRBJ2-3
size: few
V: TRBV30
DNA: TGTGCCTGGAGTTTTGCCGGGCCCATCACAGATACGCAGTATTTT
CDR3: CAWSFAGPITDTQYF

D: -
J: TRBJ2-2
size: many
V: TRBV7-3
DNA: TGTGCCAGCAGTTCAAAACAGGGTATACGACACACCGGGGAGCTGTTTTTT
CDR3: CASSSKQGIRHTGELFF

D: TRBD1
J: TRBJ2-6
size: many
V: TRBV6-2/TRBV6-3
DNA: TGTGCCAGCAGTGGGACAGGGACCGGGGCCAACGTCCTGACTTTC
CDR3: CASSGTGTGANVLTF

D: -
J: TRBJ2-4
size: many
V: TRBV12-3/TRBV12-4
DNA: TGTGCCAGCAGCCTGGTGGGACTTCTAGCCAAAAACATTCAGTACTTC
CDR3: CASSLVGLLAKNIQYF

D: -
J: TRBJ2-3
size: many
V: TRBV3-1
DNA: TGTGCCAGCAGCCAAGTCGGCCAGACGTTGGATACGCAGTATTTT
CDR3: CASSQVGQTLDTQYF

D: -
J: TRBJ1-6
size: many
V: TRBV6-5
DNA: TGTGCCAGCAGTCGGACCAATTCACCCCTCCACTTT
CDR3: CASSRTNSPLHF

D: -
J: TRBJ2-1
size: many
V: TRBV27
DNA: TGTGCCAGCAGTTTACGTAGTATCGATGAGCAGTTCTTC
CDR3: CASSLRSIDEQFF

D: -
J: TRBJ1-1
size: -
V: TRBV20-1
DNA: TGCAGTGCTCACGGACAGACTGAAGCTTTCTTT
CDR3: CSAHGQTEAFF

D: -
J: TRBJ2-7
size: -
V: TRBV6-5
DNA: TGTGCCAGCAGGTCCGATGGGGACGAGCAGTACTTC
CDR3: CASRSDGDEQYF

D: TRBD2
J: TRBJ2-7
size: -
V: TRBV7-4
DNA: TGTGCCAGCAGCTTAGCTCTGTCGGGAGGGCCTAAAAGCTACGAGCAGTACTTC
CDR3: CASSLALSGGPKSYEQYF

D: TRBD2
J: TRBJ2-7
size: -
V: TRBV29-1
DNA: TGCAGCGTTGTCGGTTTAGCGGGAGTTCGGTCCTACGAGCAGTACTTC
CDR3: CSVVGLAGVRSYEQYF

D: -
J: TRBJ1-4
size: many
V: TRBV19
DNA: TGTGCCAGTAAATTGGAGGGAAAACTGTTTTTT
CDR3: CASKLEGKLFF